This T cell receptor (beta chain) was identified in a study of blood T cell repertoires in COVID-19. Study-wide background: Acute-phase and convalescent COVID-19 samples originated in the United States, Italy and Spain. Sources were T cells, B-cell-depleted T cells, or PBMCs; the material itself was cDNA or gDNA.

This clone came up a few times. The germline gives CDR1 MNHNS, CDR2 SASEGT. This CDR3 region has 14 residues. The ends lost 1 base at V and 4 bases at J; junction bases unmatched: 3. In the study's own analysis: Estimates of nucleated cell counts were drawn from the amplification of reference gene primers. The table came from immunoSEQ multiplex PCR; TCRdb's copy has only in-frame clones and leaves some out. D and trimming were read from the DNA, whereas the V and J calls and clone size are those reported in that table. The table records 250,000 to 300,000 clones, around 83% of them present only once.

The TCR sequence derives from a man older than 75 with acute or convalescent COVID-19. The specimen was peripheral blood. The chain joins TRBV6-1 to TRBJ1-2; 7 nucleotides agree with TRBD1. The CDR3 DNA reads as TGTGCCAGCAGTGAAGAGGGACAGATCTATGGCTACACCTTC. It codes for CASSEEGQIYGYTF.